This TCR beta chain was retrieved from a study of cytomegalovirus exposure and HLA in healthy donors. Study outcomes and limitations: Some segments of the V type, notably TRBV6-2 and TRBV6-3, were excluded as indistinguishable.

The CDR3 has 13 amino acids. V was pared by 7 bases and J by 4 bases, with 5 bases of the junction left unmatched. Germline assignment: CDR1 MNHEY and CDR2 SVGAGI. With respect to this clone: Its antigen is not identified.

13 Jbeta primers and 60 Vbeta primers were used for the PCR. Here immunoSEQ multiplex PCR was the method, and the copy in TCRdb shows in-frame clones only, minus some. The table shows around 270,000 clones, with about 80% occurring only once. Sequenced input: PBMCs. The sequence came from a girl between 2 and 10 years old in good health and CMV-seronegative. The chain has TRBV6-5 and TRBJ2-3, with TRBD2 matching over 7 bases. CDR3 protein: CASTQGGADTQYF. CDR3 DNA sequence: TGTGCCAGCACCCAGGGAGGGGCAGATACGCAGTATTTT.